Presented here are 26 T cell receptor beta chains from one specimen sequenced in a study of a mutant IDH1 vaccine in newly diagnosed glioma. Indicated time point: week 11, during vaccination. Alongside topical imiquimod, each dose of vaccine comprised 300 ug of mutant IDH1 20-mer peptide. Sequencing used immunoSEQ multiplex PCR; TCRdb keeps in-frame clones, though not all of them. The repertoire consists of roughly 130,000 clones, with around four fifths occurring once and the leading ten covering 5% to 7%. For these TCRs, the target antigens are not known. The specimen was PBMCs, collected from a glioma patient whose treatment included an IDH1 peptide vaccine. All receptors come from a man aged 35-49 years with glioma.

The genes are TRBV15 and TRBJ2-5; either TRBD1 or TRBD2 may supply D (5 bases each). V lost 1 base to trimming and J lost 2 bases, with 11 bases between them. The CDR3 spans 15 residues. Germline V gives CDR1 LNHNV, CDR2 YYDKDF (reference sequence). CDR3: CATSRAGGSQETQYF. In nucleotides, the CDR3 is TGTGCCACCAGCAGAGCTGGGGGTTCACAAGAGACCCAGTACTTC.

This clone was observed a handful of times. The chain combines TRBV30 with TRBJ1-5; 7 nucleotides match TRBD1. The CDR3 spans 14 residues. The trim removed 0 bases at V and 4 bases at J, leaving 3 bases unmatched. Germline CDR1 is GTSNPN and CDR2 is SVGIG (reference sequence). CDR3 nucleotide sequence: TGTGCCTGGAGTGTCCAGGGGGTAAATCAGCCCCAGCATTTT. Amino acids: CAWSVQGVNQPQHF.

Only a few counts were recorded for this clone. V gene TRBV7-9 combines with J gene TRBJ1-1; no clear D gene. Trimming shortened V by 6 bases and J by 8 bases, and 16 bases separated the two germline ends. Germline CDR1 and CDR2: SEHNR and FQNEAQ (reference sequence). The CDR3 consists of 13 residues. The CDR3 region is CASRTTVVPEAFF. The DNA for the CDR3 is TGTGCCAGCAGGACCACAGTGGTCCCCGAAGCTTTCTTT.

The chain uses TRBV5-1 and TRBJ1-1; unclear D gene. V was shortened by 3 bases and J by 0 bases, with 9 bases between the two germline ends. Germline V gives CDR1 SGHRS, CDR2 YFSETQ. The CDR3 covers 14 residues. The CDR3, as DNA: TGCGCCAGCAGCTCCCCTTTACTGAACACTGAAGCTTTCTTT. Translating gives CASSSPLLNTEAFF.

The chain combines TRBV2 with TRBJ1-5, with D perhaps matching TRBD1 (6 bases). The V and J ends lost 6 bases and 4 bases respectively, with 10 bases between them. There are 13 residues in the CDR3. Germline lookup yields CDR1 SNHLY and CDR2 FYNNEI. The CDR3 protein is CASSSRGNQPQHF. CDR3 nucleotides: TGTGCCAGCAGCTCGAGGGGGAATCAGCCCCAGCATTTT.

The chain couples TRBV19 to TRBJ1-4; D call uncertain. Germline-derived CDR1 and CDR2 are LNHDA and SQIVND (reference sequence). The V gene lost 6 bases and the J gene lost 7 bases, with 9 bases spanning the gap. The CDR3 has 12 amino acids. CDR3 bases: TGTGCCAGTAGACAGTTGACTGAAAAACTGTTTTTT. Translating it yields CASRQLTEKLFF.

The gene calls are TRBV5-4 and TRBJ2-1; 10 bases map to TRBD2. CDR1 is SGHNT and CDR2 is YYREEE in the germline V gene (reference sequence). V gave up 2 bases and J gave up 6 bases; unmatched junction bases: 8. The CDR3 covers 16 residues. The CDR3 nucleotides read TGTGCCAGCAGCTTTTTTAGCGGGAGGCTTCCCAATGAGCAGTTCTTC. It specifies CASSFFSGRLPNEQFF.

The gene calls are TRBV5-6 and TRBJ1-5, with 8 bases lining up with TRBD1. Per the germline V gene, CDR1 is SGHDT and CDR2 is YYEEEE. This CDR3 is 13 amino acids long. J was trimmed by 6 bases and V by 4 bases; bases with no gene match: 3. The CDR3 reads CASSLQGVQPQHF. As DNA, the CDR3 is TGTGCCAGCAGCCTACAGGGGGTTCAGCCCCAGCATTTT.

The chain has TRBV6-5 and TRBJ1-6; perhaps TRBD1 as D (6 bases). Per the germline V gene, CDR1 is MNHEY and CDR2 is SVGAGI. V lost 2 bases and J lost 2, with 10 bases in between. This CDR3 has 16 residues. CDR3 DNA sequence: TGTGCCAGCAGTTACGTGGACAGTCCCTATAATTCACCCCTCCACTTT. Its protein is CASSYVDSPYNSPLHF.

The V and J genes are TRBV30 and TRBJ2-3, with 13 positions matching TRBD2. The V segment lost 3 bases and the J segment 3 bases; nucleotides outside the gene matches: 12. Germline CDR1 is GTSNPN and CDR2 is SVGIG (reference sequence). The CDR3 totals 18 residues. In DNA, the CDR3 is TGTGCCTGGAGGAGGACTAGCGGGGGAAGCTCAAGAACAGATACGCAGTATTTT. Its translation: CAWRRTSGGSSRTDTQYF. The whole variable domain, remainder taken from reference TRBV30 and TRBJ2-3, is SQTIHQWPATLVQPVGSPLSLECTVEGTSNPNLYWYRQAAGRGLQLLFYSVGIGQISSEVPQNLSASRPQDRQFILSSKKLLLSDSGFYLCAWRRTSGGSSRTDTQYFGPGTRLTVL.

This clone was seen once. V usage is TRBV5-1 and J usage is TRBJ2-4; possibly TRBD2 for D (5 bases). With 0 bases removed from V and 5 bases from J, the gap between germline ends came to 12 bases. The CDR3 is 15 residues long. CDR1 and CDR2 from the germline V gene are SGHRS and YFSETQ. The CDR3 loop reads CASSLGGKSENIQYF. The CDR3, as DNA: TGCGCCAGCAGCTTGGGAGGGAAGAGCGAAAACATTCAGTACTTC.

This clone was found once. The V call is TRBV10-3, the J call TRBJ1-1; 7 bases fit TRBD1. The CDR3 is 15 residues long. Germline loops: CDR1 ENHRY, CDR2 SYGVKD. V lost 6 bases, J lost 2 bases, and 9 bases stayed unmatched. CDR3 DNA: TGTGCCATCAGCAGGGACAGTATATTTAACACTGAAGCTTTCTTT. Its protein product is CAISRDSIFNTEAFF.

V usage is TRBV4-3 and J usage is TRBJ1-2; tentative D call: TRBD1 (6 bases). This CDR3 has 16 amino acids. The V end was cut by 0 bases, the J end by 8 bases, with 19 bases between. Germline CDR1 and CDR2: LGHNA and YSLEER. The CDR3 DNA reads TGCGCCAGCAGCCAAGATGGGTCCCCAGGGGATGACGGCTACACCTTC. Translation: CASSQDGSPGDDGYTF.

This rearrangement joins TRBV21-1 to TRBJ1-1; the D call of TRBD1 is as the table states it, not checked on the DNA. TRBV21-1 is a recognized pseudogene. This CDR3 contains 13 residues. Here the CDR3 DNA reads TGTGCCAGCAGCAAATGGGCAAACACTGAAGCTTTCTTT. It translates to CASSKWANTEAFF.

The chain uses TRBV7-9 and TRBJ1-2; D is perhaps TRBD1 (6 bases). Looked up from germline, CDR1 is SEHNR and CDR2 is FQNEAQ (reference sequence). Between the trimmed V and J ends, which lost 3 bases and 0 bases, there was a span of 20 bases. CDR3 size: 18 residues. CDR3 nucleotides: TGTGCCAGCAGCTTCGGGGAAGGAGAACAGGGAACTAACTATGGCTACACCTTC. Translating gives CASSFGEGEQGTNYGYTF.

V is TRBV4-3 and J is TRBJ2-1; TRBD2 is a possible D gene (5 bases). The V end lost 4 bases, the J end lost 7 bases, and 17 bases lay between the germline ends. The germline V gene has CDR1 LGHNA and CDR2 YSLEER. The CDR3 runs to 15 residues. The CDR3 spells CASSLEASGSNEQFF. The CDR3 DNA sequence: TGCGCCAGCAGCCTAGAAGCGAGCGGATCTAATGAGCAGTTCTTC.

The genes are TRBV14 and TRBJ1-1; no clear D. The germline CDR1 and CDR2 sequences are SGHDN and FVKESK. There are 13 residues in the CDR3. With 2 bases removed from V and 1 base from J, the gap between germline ends came to 5 bases. CDR3 protein: CASSQLQNTEAFF. The CDR3 coding sequence is TGTGCCAGCAGCCAACTACAGAACACTGAAGCTTTCTTT.

This rearrangement joins TRBV27 to TRBJ2-7, with D unclear. Germline loops: CDR1 MNHEY, CDR2 SMNVEV (reference sequence). The CDR3 length is 18 residues. V lost 6 bases and J 1 base, leaving 25 bases between the germline ends. CDR3 protein: CASSLAVGPRTSSYEQYF. In DNA, the CDR3 is TGTGCCAGCAGCTTAGCTGTTGGGCCTAGAACCTCGTCCTACGAGCAGTACTTC.

V usage is TRBV5-1 and J usage is TRBJ2-3, with D perhaps being TRBD1 or TRBD2 (6 bases each). The CDR3 has 15 residues. Looked up from germline, CDR1 is SGHRS and CDR2 is YFSETQ. With 1 base removed from V and 2 bases from J, the gap between germline ends came to 11 bases. CDR3 region: CASSLRRGDTDTQYF. CDR3 bases: TGCGCCAGCAGCTTGCGGAGGGGGGACACAGATACGCAGTATTTT.

The rearrangement uses TRBV15 and TRBJ1-1; D might be TRBD1 (5 bases). CDR3 length: 15 amino acids. V lost 5 bases and J 5 bases, leaving 18 bases between the germline ends. CDR1 and CDR2 (germline): LNHNV, YYDKDF (reference sequence). The CDR3 nucleotides are TGTGCCACCAGCCGTCCAGAGGGGCGTGGAACTGAAGCTTTCTTT. Translation: CATSRPEGRGTEAFF.

The chain joins TRBV10-3 to TRBJ1-5, with D tentatively TRBD1 (5 bases). Germline V gene sequence: CDR1 ENHRY, CDR2 SYGVKD. This CDR3 region has 12 residues. V lost 8 bases to trimming and J lost 9 bases, with 14 bases between them. CDR3 bases: TGTGCCATCGGGGGTTCTGGTGGGCCCCAGCATTTT. Protein product: CAIGGSGGPQHF.

CDR3 nucleotide sequence: TGTGCCAGCAGCTTAGTTATCAGTTTCGATGAAAAACTGTTTTTT. This gives the protein CASSLVISFDEKLFF. This rearrangement joins TRBV7-2 to TRBJ1-4; D uncertain. Trimming stripped 1 base from V and 6 bases from J, with 12 bases between. The CDR3 is 15 amino acids. Per germline, CDR1 SGHTA and CDR2 FQGNSA. The whole variable domain, remainder taken from reference TRBV7-2 and TRBJ1-4, is GAGVSQSPSNKVTEKGKDVELRCDPISGHTALYWYRQSLGQGLEFLIYFQGNSAPDKSGLPSDRFSAERTGGSVSTLTIQRTQQEDSAVYLCASSLVISFDEKLFFGSGTQLSVL.

V is TRBV5-5 and J is TRBJ2-2; D is undetermined. This CDR3 comprises 12 residues. Trimming stripped 1 base from V and 5 bases from J, with 3 bases between. The V gene's germline CDR1 is SGHKS and CDR2 YYEKEE (reference sequence). In DNA form, the CDR3 reads TGTGCCAGCAGCTTGCCGACCGGGGAGCTGTTTTTT. This encodes CASSLPTGELFF. Full variable domain (missing parts from reference TRBV5-5 and TRBJ2-2): DAGVTQSPTHLIKTRGQQVTLRCSPISGHKSVSWYQQVLGQGPQFIFQYYEKEERGRGNFPDRFSARQFPNYSSELNVNALLLGDSALYLCASSLPTGELFFGEGSRLTVL.

Concerning this clone: This specimen includes other DNA sequences encoding the same CDR3. V usage is TRBV4-3 and J usage is TRBJ1-1, with D tentatively TRBD1 (5 bases). CDR1 and CDR2 from the germline V gene are LGHNA and YSLEER. The V gene lost 1 base and the J gene lost 3 bases, with 15 bases spanning the gap. CDR3 length: 16 residues. This CDR3 reads CASSQAFDRGDTEAFF. The CDR3 coding sequence is TGCGCCAGCAGCCAAGCGTTCGACAGAGGAGACACTGAAGCTTTCTTT.

In its sample, this clone was seen a few times. The chain couples TRBV6-5 to TRBJ1-5; possibly TRBD1 for D (6 bases). The CDR3 extends over 14 amino acids. V was cut by 2 bases and J by 7 bases, with 12 bases left in between. Germline V gene lookup returns CDR1 MNHEY and CDR2 SVGAGI. CDR3 sequence reads: CASSYKPTGQPQHF. In DNA, the CDR3 is TGTGCCAGCAGTTACAAGCCGACAGGACAGCCCCAGCATTTT.

This chain uses TRBV18 with TRBJ2-7, with D possibly being TRBD2 (5 bases). Germline V gives CDR1 KGHSH, CDR2 LQKENI. Trimming stripped 2 bases from V and 0 bases from J, with 14 bases between. This CDR3 region has 16 residues. The CDR3 DNA follows: TGTGCCAGCTCACCAAGCGGCAGAAAGGACTCCTACGAGCAGTACTTC. Translated, it gives CASSPSGRKDSYEQYF.